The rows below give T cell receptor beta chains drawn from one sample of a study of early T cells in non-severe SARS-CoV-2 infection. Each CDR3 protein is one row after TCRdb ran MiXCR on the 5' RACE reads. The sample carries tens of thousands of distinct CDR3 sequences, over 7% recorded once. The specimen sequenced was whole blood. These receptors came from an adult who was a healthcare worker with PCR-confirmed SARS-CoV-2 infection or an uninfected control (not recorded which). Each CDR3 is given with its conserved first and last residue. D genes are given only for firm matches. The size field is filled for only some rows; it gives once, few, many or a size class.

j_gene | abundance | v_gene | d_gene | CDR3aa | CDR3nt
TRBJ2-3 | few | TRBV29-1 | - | CSARVTPGDTQYF | TGCAGCGCCCGGGTTACACCCGGAGATACGCAGTATTTT
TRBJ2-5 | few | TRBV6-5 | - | CASRPTSRETQYF | TGTGCCAGCAGACCAACTTCCAGAGAGACCCAGTACTTC
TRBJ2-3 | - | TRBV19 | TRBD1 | CASSFGTGSAGTDTQYF | TGTGCCAGTAGTTTCGGGACAGGGTCCGCGGGCACAGATACGCAGTATTTT
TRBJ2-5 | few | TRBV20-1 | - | CSAETVTQRETQYF | TGCAGTGCCGAGACAGTGACCCAAAGAGAGACCCAGTACTTC
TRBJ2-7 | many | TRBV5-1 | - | CASSDGGFSYEQYF | TGCGCCAGCAGCGATGGGGGATTCTCCTACGAGCAGTACTTC
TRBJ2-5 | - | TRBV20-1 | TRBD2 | CSAIFSASGETQYF | TGCAGTGCTATTTTCTCCGCTAGCGGAGAGACCCAGTACTTC
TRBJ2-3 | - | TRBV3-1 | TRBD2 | CASSQQRGTSDTQYF | TGTGCCAGCAGCCAGCAGCGGGGGACTTCAGATACGCAGTATTTT
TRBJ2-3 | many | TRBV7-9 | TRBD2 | CASSPQWGTSGSPSTDTQYF | TGTGCCAGCAGCCCCCAATGGGGGACTAGCGGGAGCCCTAGCACAGATACGCAGTATTTT
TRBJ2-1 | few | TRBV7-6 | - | CASSPGDEQFF | TGTGCCAGCAGTCCAGGGGATGAGCAGTTCTTC
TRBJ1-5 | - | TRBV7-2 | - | CASSRSGTGNQPQHF | TGTGCCAGCAGCAGATCCGGGACGGGCAATCAGCCCCAGCATTTT
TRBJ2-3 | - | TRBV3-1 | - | CASSQPDGTQYF | TGTGCCAGCAGCCAACCTGACGGTACGCAGTATTTT
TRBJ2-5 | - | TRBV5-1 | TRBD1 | CASSAGQGTETQYF | TGCGCCAGCAGCGCGGGACAGGGGACGGAGACCCAGTACTTC
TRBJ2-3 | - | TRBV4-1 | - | CASSQEFSGFTDTQYF | TGCGCCAGCAGCCAAGAGTTTAGCGGTTTTACAGATACGCAGTATTTT
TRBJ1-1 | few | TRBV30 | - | CAWSLNPGNTEAFF | TGTGCCTGGAGCCTAAACCCCGGGAACACTGAAGCTTTCTTT
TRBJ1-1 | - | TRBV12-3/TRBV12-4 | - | CASSKSTRVETEAFF | TGTGCCAGCAGCAAAAGCACCAGGGTTGAGACTGAAGCTTTCTTT
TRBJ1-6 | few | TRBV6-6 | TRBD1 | CASSYSGAGGSYNSPLHF | TGTGCCAGCAGTTACTCTGGTGCAGGGGGCTCCTATAATTCACCCCTCCACTTT
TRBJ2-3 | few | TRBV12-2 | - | CASRLEGKVTDTQYF | TGTGCAAGTCGCTTAGAGGGAAAAGTCACAGATACGCAGTATTTT
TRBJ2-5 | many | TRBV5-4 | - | CASSLGTMGSETQYF | TGTGCCAGCAGCTTGGGAACCATGGGATCGGAGACCCAGTACTTC
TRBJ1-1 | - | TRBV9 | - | CASSVELNTEAFF | TGTGCCAGCAGCGTAGAGCTGAACACTGAAGCTTTCTTT
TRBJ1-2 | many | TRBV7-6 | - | CASSLGHTTKGTF | TGTGCCAGCAGCTTGGGACACACCACCAAGGGCACCTTC
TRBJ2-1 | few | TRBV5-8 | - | CASSLEPYDYNEQFF | TGTGCCAGCAGCTTGGAGCCCTACGACTACAATGAGCAGTTCTTC
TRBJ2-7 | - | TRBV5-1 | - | CASSLEQVYEQYF | TGCGCCAGCAGCTTGGAACAGGTCTACGAGCAGTACTTC
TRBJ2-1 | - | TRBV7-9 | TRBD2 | CASSPRPSGRYNEQFF | TGTGCCAGCAGCCCTCGGCCTAGCGGCCGTTACAATGAGCAGTTCTTC
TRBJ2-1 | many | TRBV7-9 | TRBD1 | CASSATGVLYNEQFF | TGTGCCAGCAGCGCGACAGGGGTCCTCTACAATGAGCAGTTCTTC
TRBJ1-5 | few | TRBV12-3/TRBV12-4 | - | CASSPLGNQPQHF | TGTGCCAGCAGCCCCCTGGGCAATCAGCCCCAGCATTTT
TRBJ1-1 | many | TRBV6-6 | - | CASSHGRPNTEVFF | TGTGCCAGCAGTCACGGACGGCCGAACACTGAAGTTTTCTTT
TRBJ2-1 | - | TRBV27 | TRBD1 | CASSSGQGISNEQFF | TGTGCCAGCAGTTCGGGACAGGGAATAAGCAATGAGCAGTTCTTC
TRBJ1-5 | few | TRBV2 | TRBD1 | CASSEGRGNQPQHF | TGTGCCAGCAGTGAAGGCAGGGGGAATCAGCCCCAGCATTTT
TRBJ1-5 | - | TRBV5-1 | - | CASSLGSSAGGQPQHF | TGCGCCAGCAGCTTAGGATCCTCGGCCGGCGGACAGCCCCAGCATTTT
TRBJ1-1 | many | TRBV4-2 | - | CASSQEGVGEAFF | TGTGCCAGCAGCCAAGAGGGGGTTGGTGAAGCTTTCTTT
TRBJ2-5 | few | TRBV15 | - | CATSRSSQRKRQETQYF | TGTGCCACCAGCAGATCTAGTCAGCGAAAGCGCCAAGAGACCCAGTACTTC
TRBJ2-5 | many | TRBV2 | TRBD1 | CASGEDRAETQYF | TGTGCCAGCGGGGAAGACAGGGCAGAGACCCAGTACTTC
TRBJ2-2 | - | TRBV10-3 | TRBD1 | CAISAGTGYTGELFF | TGTGCCATCAGTGCTGGGACAGGGTATACCGGGGAGCTGTTTTTT